This T cell receptor beta chain came from a study of blood T cell repertoires in COVID-19. This CDR3 region has 15 residues. Trimming left V 0 bases short and J 1 base short, with 9 bases between. Germline values: CDR1 SGHNT, CDR2 YENEEA. Original processing methods: Scientists estimated how many nucleated cells there were by amplifying reference gene primers. Method: immunoSEQ multiplex PCR; TCRdb's copy keeps in-frame clones and lacks some. The V and J calls and clone size were taken over from that table, and D and trimming were inferred from the DNA. This repertoire shows about 480,000 clones, roughly 90% found once; its top ten account for less than 2%.

This TCR was sampled from a woman aged 40 to 55 who had recovered from COVID-19. The chain links TRBV11-3 to TRBJ1-1; no clear D gene. Sequencing was carried out using PBMCs or T cells enriched from blood (not recorded which). The CDR3 bases are TGTGCCAGCAGCTTAGAAACCCTTAGGAACACTGAAGCTTTCTTT. Protein: CASSLETLRNTEAFF.